The 19 T cell receptor beta chains below come from one sample, sequenced in a study of resident and recirculating memory T cells in vitiligo. Some clones are missing from TCRdb's copy, which holds only in-frame ones; the method was immunoSEQ multiplex PCR. The profile shows 55,000 to 75,000 clones, approximately 91% of them singletons. Material: blood. The receptors were sampled from a male donor with vitiligo.

J is TRBJ1-6 and V is TRBV4-2; D gene ambiguous. The germline gives CDR1 LGHNA, CDR2 YNFKEQ. This CDR3 is built from 16 residues. Trimming removed 2 bases from V and 0 bases from J, with 8 bases in between. The CDR3 loop reads CASSQTVSSYNSPLHF. The CDR3, as DNA: TGTGCCAGCAGCCAAACGGTGAGCTCCTATAATTCACCCCTCCACTTT.

CDR3 bases: TGTGCCAGCAGTTTAGGAGGGTTTAATGAAAAACTGTTTTTT. This gives the protein CASSLGGFNEKLFF. V and J are TRBV27 and TRBJ1-4; unclear D gene. The CDR3 runs 14 residues. The germline V and J ends were trimmed by 2 bases and 4 bases, with 8 bases remaining between them. Germline-derived CDR1 and CDR2 are MNHEY and SMNVEV (reference sequence).

J is TRBJ1-1 and V is TRBV7-6; possible D gene TRBD1, 5 bases. Germline CDR1 and CDR2: SGHVS and FNYEAQ. The CDR3 contains 15 residues. Between the trimmed V and J ends, which lost 4 bases and 8 bases, there was a span of 20 bases. CDR3 loop: CASSSPSGLSSEAFF. The CDR3, as DNA: TGTGCCAGCAGCTCTCCCTCGGGACTCAGCTCCGAAGCTTTCTTT.

The gene calls are TRBV6-5 and TRBJ2-7; perhaps TRBD1 as D (5 bases). The CDR3 runs to 14 residues. Per the germline V gene, CDR1 is MNHEY and CDR2 is SVGAGI. The germline V and J ends were trimmed by 2 bases and 0 bases, with 8 bases remaining between them. The CDR3 is CASSYTGSSYEQYF. In nucleotides, the CDR3 is TGTGCCAGCAGTTACACAGGTAGCTCCTACGAGCAGTACTTC.

The chain couples TRBV5-4 to TRBJ1-1, with TRBD1 matching over 9 bases. J gave up 1 base and V 0 bases, and 7 bases lay outside the gene matches. Germline V lookup: CDR1 SGHNT, CDR2 YYREEE (reference sequence). This CDR3 spans 17 amino acids. CDR3 sequence: CASSLGPGQGKNTEAFF. The CDR3 DNA reads TGTGCCAGCAGCTTGGGGCCGGGACAGGGTAAGAACACTGAAGCTTTCTTT.

CDR3 region: CASSLGTLQPQHF. CDR3 nucleotide sequence: TGTGCCAGCAGCCTGGGGACTCTGCAGCCCCAGCATTTT. The chain joins TRBV7-9 to TRBJ1-5, with D tentatively TRBD1 (5 bases). The CDR3 sequence is 13 residues long. CDR1 is SEHNR, CDR2 FQNEAQ, per germline (reference sequence). V gave up 5 bases and J gave up 7 bases, with 12 bases separating them.

The CDR3 sequence is CASSPILKTGKESGNTIYF. The CDR3 coding sequence is TGTGCCAGCAGCCCAATCCTCAAGACAGGGAAGGAGTCTGGAAACACCATATATTTT. The J gene is TRBJ1-3, the V gene TRBV7-9; 7 bases map to TRBD1. CDR1 and CDR2 from the germline V gene are SEHNR and FQNEAQ (reference sequence). With 5 bases clipped from V and 1 base from J, the junction kept 17 bases outside the gene matches. This CDR3 is 19 amino acids long.

CDR3 protein: CASYEGVGTGELFF. Written as DNA, the CDR3 is TGTGCCAGCTATGAGGGGGTGGGCACCGGGGAGCTGTTTTTT. V gene TRBV7-8 combines with J gene TRBJ2-2; D may be TRBD1 (6 bases). V lost 8 bases to trimming and J lost 4 bases, with 14 bases between them. Germline CDR1 is SGHVS and CDR2 is FQNEAQ. The CDR3 loop spans 14 amino acids.

V is TRBV5-1 and J is TRBJ2-1; 11 nucleotides align to TRBD2. The germline V gene encodes CDR1 SGHRS and CDR2 YFSETQ. Trimming cost V 2 bases and J 2 bases; bases outside gene matches: 6. The CDR3 length is 17 residues. The CDR3 protein is CASSFRSGGAAYNEQFF. The CDR3 bases are TGCGCCAGCAGCTTCCGTAGCGGGGGGGCTGCCTACAATGAGCAGTTCTTC.

This rearrangement joins TRBV5-1 to TRBJ2-3, with a possible D match to TRBD1 (6 bases). Trimming pared 4 bases from V and 2 bases from J, leaving 14 bases between. Germline V gene lookup returns CDR1 SGHRS and CDR2 YFSETQ. CDR3 length: 15 residues. The CDR3: CASSLTGQTTDTQYF. The DNA of the CDR3 is TGCGCCAGCAGCCTGACAGGACAGACCACAGATACGCAGTATTTT.

This clone was seen more than once but under ten times. CDR3 protein: CASSTVRAGGSKRTDTQYF. For the CDR3, the DNA is TGTGCCAGTAGTACCGTTAGAGCAGGGGGAAGTAAGCGCACAGATACGCAGTATTTT. The genes are TRBV19 and TRBJ2-3; 7 bases map to TRBD1. V shed 4 bases and J 1 base; nucleotides not matched to a gene: 17. This CDR3 spans 19 amino acids. In germline, CDR1 is LNHDA, CDR2 SQIVND (reference sequence).

This sequence joins TRBV7-2 and TRBJ2-7; TRBD1 matches at 7 bases. The CDR3 has 15 amino acids. V dropped 1 base and J dropped 3; count of bases not matched to a gene: 6. Looked up from germline, CDR1 is SGHTA and CDR2 is FQGNSA. CDR3 in DNA: TGTGCCAGCAGCTTAGAGGGACAGCTTTACTACGAGCAGTACTTC. Translation gives CASSLEGQLYYEQYF.

This chain uses TRBV7-9 with TRBJ2-6; no definite D call. Between the trimmed V and J ends, which lost 3 bases and 0 bases, there was a span of 6 bases. CDR3 length: 15 residues. Germline-derived CDR1 and CDR2 are SEHNR and FQNEAQ (reference sequence). The chain's CDR3 is CASSFQNSGANVLTF. The CDR3 coding sequence is TGTGCCAGCAGCTTCCAGAACTCTGGGGCCAACGTCCTGACTTTC.

Only one count was recorded for this clone. The chain couples TRBV19 to TRBJ2-5, with TRBD1 as a possible D gene (6 bases). This CDR3 is 12 amino acids long. CDR1 LNHDA and CDR2 SQIVND come from the germline V gene (reference sequence). Trimming stripped 9 bases from V and 4 bases from J, with 12 bases between. The CDR3 nucleotides are TGTGCCAGCCAGGGGTCGGGAGAGACCCAGTACTTC. This codes for CASQGSGETQYF. Drawing the rest from reference TRBV19 and TRBJ2-5, the complete variable domain is DGGITQSPKYLFRKEGQNVTLSCEQNLNHDAMYWYRQDPGQGLRLIYYSQIVNDFQKGDIAEGYSVSREKKESFPLTVTSAQKNPTAFYLCASQGSGETQYFGPGTRLLVL.

This clone was seen a handful of times. This rearrangement joins TRBV6-4 to TRBJ2-3; TRBD2 matches at 10 bases. Trimming cost V 2 bases and J 2 bases; bases outside gene matches: 4. The CDR3 has 16 amino acids. The germline V gene has CDR1 MRHNA and CDR2 SNTAGT. CDR3: CASSDKAGGHTDTQYF. CDR3 coding DNA: TGTGCCAGCAGTGACAAAGCGGGGGGGCACACAGATACGCAGTATTTT.

V usage is TRBV27 and J usage is TRBJ2-3; 7 bases fit TRBD1. CDR1 and CDR2 from the germline V gene are MNHEY and SMNVEV (reference sequence). V was clipped by 7 bases and J by 2 bases; unmatched bases: 6. The CDR3 is 14 residues long. The CDR3 spells CASNRDRLTDTQYF. Written as DNA, the CDR3 is TGTGCCAGCAACAGGGACAGACTCACAGATACGCAGTATTTT.

This rearrangement joins TRBV7-9 to TRBJ2-3, with 11 bases fitting TRBD2. The CDR3 runs 15 residues. Trimming took 4 bases from V and 4 from J; bases not matched to a gene: 4. Germline CDR1 and CDR2: SEHNR and FQNEAQ (reference sequence). This CDR3 is CASSSSGGLADTQYF. The CDR3 nucleotides are TGTGCCAGCAGCTCTAGCGGGGGGCTCGCAGATACGCAGTATTTT. Combining the CDR3 with reference TRBV7-9 and TRBJ2-3 gives the whole variable domain DTGVSQNPRHKITKRGQNVTFRCDPISEHNRLYWYRQTLGQGPEFLTYFQNEAQLEKSRLLSDRFSAERPKGSFSTLEIQRTEQGDSAMYLCASSSSGGLADTQYFGPGTRLTVL.

This sequence joins TRBV29-1 and TRBJ1-1; possibly TRBD1 for D (5 bases). Germline V lookup: CDR1 SQVTM, CDR2 ANQGSEA. Deletions cut 7 bases from V and 6 bases from J, with 15 bases between. The CDR3 spans 12 residues. CDR3 amino acids: CSGGRGEAEAFF. The CDR3 nucleotides read TGCAGCGGGGGGAGGGGCGAGGCTGAAGCTTTCTTT.

The chain couples TRBV6-5 to TRBJ2-1, with 12 bases lining up with TRBD2. This CDR3 is 16 amino acids long. Germline assignment: CDR1 MNHEY and CDR2 SVGAGI. The J segment lost 7 bases and the V segment lost 1 base, leaving 5 bases of the junction unmatched. CDR3 sequence: CASSYLLAGGNNEQFF. The DNA for the CDR3 is TGTGCCAGCAGTTACTTACTAGCGGGGGGAAATAATGAGCAGTTCTTC.